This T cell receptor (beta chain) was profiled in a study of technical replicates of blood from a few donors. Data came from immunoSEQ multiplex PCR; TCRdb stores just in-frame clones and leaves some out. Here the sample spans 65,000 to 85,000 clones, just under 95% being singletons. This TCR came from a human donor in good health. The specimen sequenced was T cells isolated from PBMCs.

The CDR3 DNA reads as TGTGCCAGCAGCTTAGCACCAACTAGTTCCAATGAGCAGTTCTTC. Its protein is CASSLAPTSSNEQFF. The J gene is TRBJ2-1, the V gene TRBV7-6; perhaps TRBD2 as D (5 bases). In germline, CDR1 is SGHVS, CDR2 FNYEAQ. This CDR3 region has 15 residues. V was pared by 0 bases and J by 6 bases, with 12 bases between.